Listed here is a single T cell receptor (beta chain). What it recognizes is unknown. The CDR3 extends over 17 amino acids. Losses at the gene ends were 0 bases for V and 3 bases for J; bases not matched to a gene: 7. CDR1 and CDR2 (germline): MNHEY, SVGAGI. This specimen belongs to a study of T-cell reconstitution after alpha-beta-depleted transplantation in children. Study results and limitations: Surviving recipient cells, namely T cells and thymic progenitors, were the source of high day-60 TCRbeta diversity in some patients. Several hundred expanded graft clones reportedly gave rise to the alpha-beta T cells present about two months after transplant. Fresh T-cell production supplied most of the T-cell counts and diversity seen one year after transplant.

Unique molecular identifiers were incorporated during preparation of the TCRbeta library. TCRdb independently ran MiXCR on the PCR reads; one entry per CDR3 protein. The repertoire holds about 120,000 distinct CDR3 sequences, with 20% to 25% as singletons. The chain links TRBV6-5 to TRBJ1-2; 10 nucleotides line up with TRBD1. The sequence was obtained from a male patient aged 2 to 9 who had a stem cell transplant for chronic granulomatous disease, so the T cells may come from the graft donor. The input for sequencing was PBMCs, mostly from graft donor cells, taken 180 days after TCRalphabeta/CD19-depleted stem cell transplant. The CDR3 DNA follows: TGTGCCAGCAGTTACTCGGGACAGGGGTATCGGGACTATGGCTACACCTTC. Protein product: CASSYSGQGYRDYGYTF.